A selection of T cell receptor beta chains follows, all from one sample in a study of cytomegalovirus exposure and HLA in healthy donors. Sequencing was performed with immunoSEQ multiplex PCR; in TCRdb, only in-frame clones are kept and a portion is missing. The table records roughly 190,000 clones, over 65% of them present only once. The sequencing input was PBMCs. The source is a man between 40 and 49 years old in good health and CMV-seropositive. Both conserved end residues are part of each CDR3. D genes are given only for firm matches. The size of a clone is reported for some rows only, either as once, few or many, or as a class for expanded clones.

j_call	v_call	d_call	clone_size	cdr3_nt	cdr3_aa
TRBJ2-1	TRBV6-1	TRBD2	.	TGTGCCAGCAGTGACGACAGGCGGACTAGCGGGAGGCTCTACAATGAGCAGTTCTTC	CASSDDRRTSGRLYNEQFF
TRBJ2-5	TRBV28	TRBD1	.	TGTGCCAGCAGTATCCTGACAGGGGCTGGTGAGACCCAGTACTTC	CASSILTGAGETQYF
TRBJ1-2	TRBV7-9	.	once	TGTGCCAGCAGCTTGAGGGTTGGTTATGGCTACACCTTC	CASSLRVGYGYTF
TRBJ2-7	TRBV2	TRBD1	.	TGTGCCAGTGGGGTTGACAGGGGAAGTTCCTACGAGCAGTACTTC	CASGVDRGSSYEQYF
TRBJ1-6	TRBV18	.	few	TGTGCCAGCTCACCCCCCGGGGAGCCTAATTCACCCCTCCACTTT	CASSPPGEPNSPLHF
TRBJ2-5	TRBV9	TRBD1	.	TGTGCCAGCAGCGTAGGGGGGACAGACAAAGAGACCCAGTACTTC	CASSVGGTDKETQYF
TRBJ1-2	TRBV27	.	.	TGTGCCAGCAGCCAAGATTGGGGGGACGGCTACACCTTC	CASSQDWGDGYTF
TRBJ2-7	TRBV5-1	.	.	TGCGCCAGCAGCTTGGGTAGAGGGAGTAGGTACGAGCAGTACTTC	CASSLGRGSRYEQYF
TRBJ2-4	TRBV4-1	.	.	TGCGCCAGCAGCCAAGCCCCCGGAACAGGGCAAAGGCACTTC	CASSQAPGTGQRHF
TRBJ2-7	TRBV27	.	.	TGTGCCAGCAGTTTCGCCCGAGGAAACTCCTACGAGCAGTACTTC	CASSFARGNSYEQYF
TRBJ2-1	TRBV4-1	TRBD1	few	TGCGCCAGCAGCCCGGGACAGGGGGTGTACAATGAGCAGTTCTTC	CASSPGQGVYNEQFF
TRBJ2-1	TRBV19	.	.	TGTGCCAGTAGTATGTACAGTTGGGGCACTGTGGGGAATTTGAATGAGCAGTTCTTC	CASSMYSWGTVGNLNEQFF
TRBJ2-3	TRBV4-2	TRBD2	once	TGTGCCAGCAGCCAAGAGTCCCTAGCGGGCAACACAGATACGCAGTATTTT	CASSQESLAGNTDTQYF
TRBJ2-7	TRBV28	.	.	TGTGCCAGCAGTCCACGTTGGGGACACTACGAGCAGTACTTC	CASSPRWGHYEQYF
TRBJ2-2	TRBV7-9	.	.	TGTGCCAGCAGCCATTCTGGTCGCGGCGGGGAGCTGTTTTTT	CASSHSGRGGELFF
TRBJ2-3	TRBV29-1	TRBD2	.	TGCAGCCTAGGACTAGCGGGAGCAGATACGCAGTATTTT	CSLGLAGADTQYF
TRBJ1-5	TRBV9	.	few	TGTGCCAGCAGCGTAGGTGGACAGAACAATCAGCCCCAGCATTTT	CASSVGGQNNQPQHF
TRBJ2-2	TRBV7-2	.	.	TGTGCCAGCAGCTTGTGGTGGGCACCGAACACCGGGGAGCTGTTTTTT	CASSLWWAPNTGELFF
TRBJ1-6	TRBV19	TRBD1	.	TGTGCCAGTACCCCAACCGACAGGGCCAATTCACCCCTCCACTTT	CASTPTDRANSPLHF
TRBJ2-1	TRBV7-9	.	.	TGTGCCAGCAGCTTCATGTCTCCCCCCAGGGACAATGAGCAGTTCTTC	CASSFMSPPRDNEQFF
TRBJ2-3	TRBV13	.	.	TGTGCCACCAGCCACGGGGGGCCTCCGACAGATACGCAGTATTTT	CATSHGGPPTDTQYF
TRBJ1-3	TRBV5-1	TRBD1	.	TGCGCCAGCAGCTGGACAGGGGGAAACACCATATATTTT	CASSWTGGNTIYF
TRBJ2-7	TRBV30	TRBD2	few	TGTGCCTGGAGTGTATTTCGTACTAGCGGGATTTCCTACGAGCAGTACTTC	CAWSVFRTSGISYEQYF
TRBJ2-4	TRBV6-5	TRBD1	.	TGTGCCAGCAGACCGACAGGGGACCCCCCTCAGTACTTC	CASRPTGDPPQYF
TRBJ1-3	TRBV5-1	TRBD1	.	TGCGCCAGCAGCCCGACAGGGGTCGGAAACACCATATATTTT	CASSPTGVGNTIYF
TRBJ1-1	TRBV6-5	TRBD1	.	TGTGCCAGCAGCAATCTAGGGACAGAGAACACTGAAGCTTTCTTT	CASSNLGTENTEAFF
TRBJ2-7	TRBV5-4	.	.	TGTGCCAGCAGCTTCTCCGGCGGCGAGCAGTACTTC	CASSFSGGEQYF
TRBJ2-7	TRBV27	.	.	TGTGCCAGCAGTTTAGGGCCGGTTGCCGAGCAGTACTTC	CASSLGPVAEQYF
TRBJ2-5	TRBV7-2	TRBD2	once	TGTGCCAGCAGCTTAGAGCCAGGGAGGGGAGAGACCCAGTACTTC	CASSLEPGRGETQYF
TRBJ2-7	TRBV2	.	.	TGTGCCAGCAGTGAGGCGGAGAACGAGCAGTACTTC	CASSEAENEQYF
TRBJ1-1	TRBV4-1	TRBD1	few	TGCGCCAGCAGCAAAGACAGGGGCCCGGGGAACACTGAAGCTTTCTTT	CASSKDRGPGNTEAFF
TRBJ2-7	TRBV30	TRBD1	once	TGTGCCTGGAGATTGGGACAGAGGGAGTACTTC	CAWRLGQREYF
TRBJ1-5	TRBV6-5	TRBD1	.	TGTGCCAGCAGCAACAGGGGAAATCAGCCCCAGCATTTT	CASSNRGNQPQHF
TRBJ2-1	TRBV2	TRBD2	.	TGTGCCAGCAGTGACTTGGGACTAGCGGGGCAGAATGAGCAGTTCTTC	CASSDLGLAGQNEQFF
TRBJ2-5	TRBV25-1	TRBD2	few	TGTGCCAGCAGTGATTGGGGGGAGGGCGTTTGGGAGACCCAGTACTTC	CASSDWGEGVWETQYF
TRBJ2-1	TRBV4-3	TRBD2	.	TGCGCCAGCAGCCAAGATCCATCGCTAGCGGGAGGCTACAATGAGCAGTTCTTC	CASSQDPSLAGGYNEQFF
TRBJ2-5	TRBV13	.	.	TGTGCCAGCAGCCGCGGGCGGATATCGTACCAAGAGACCCAGTACTTC	CASSRGRISYQETQYF
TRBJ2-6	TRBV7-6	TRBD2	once	TGTGCCAGCAGCTCTTCGGTACCGGGACTAGCGGGCAACTCTGGGGCCAACGTCCTGACTTTC	CASSSSVPGLAGNSGANVLTF
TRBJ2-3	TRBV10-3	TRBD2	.	TGTGCCATCAGTGGGACTAGCGGGGGGGCTTCAGATACGCAGTATTTT	CAISGTSGGASDTQYF
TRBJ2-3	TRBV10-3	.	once	TGTGCCATCAGTGAGTCCCCCGGGGTTGGAGATACGCAGTATTTT	CAISESPGVGDTQYF
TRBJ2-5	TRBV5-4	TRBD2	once	TGTGCCAGCAGCCCTAGCGGGGGGGCTTCGAAGACCCAGTACTTC	CASSPSGGASKTQYF
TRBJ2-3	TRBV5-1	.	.	TGCGCCAGCAGCCGGAGCACAGATACGCAGTATTTT	CASSRSTDTQYF